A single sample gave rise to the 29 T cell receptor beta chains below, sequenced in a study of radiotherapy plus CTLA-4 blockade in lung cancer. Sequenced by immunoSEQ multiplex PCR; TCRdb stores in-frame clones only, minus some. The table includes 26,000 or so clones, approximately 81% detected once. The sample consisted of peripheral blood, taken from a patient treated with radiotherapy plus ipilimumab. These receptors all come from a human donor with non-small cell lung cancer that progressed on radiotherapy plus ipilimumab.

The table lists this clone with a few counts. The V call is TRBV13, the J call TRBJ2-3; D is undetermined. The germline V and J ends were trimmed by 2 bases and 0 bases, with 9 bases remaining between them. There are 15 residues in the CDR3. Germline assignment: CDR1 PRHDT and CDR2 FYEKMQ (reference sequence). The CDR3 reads CASSLSRTSTDTQYF. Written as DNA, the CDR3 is TGTGCCAGCAGCTTAAGTCGGACCAGCACAGATACGCAGTATTTT.

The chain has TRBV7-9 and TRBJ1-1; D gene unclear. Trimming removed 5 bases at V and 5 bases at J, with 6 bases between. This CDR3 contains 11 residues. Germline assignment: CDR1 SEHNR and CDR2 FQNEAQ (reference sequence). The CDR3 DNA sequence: TGTGCCAGCAGCCAACGTACTGAAGCTTTCTTT. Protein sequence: CASSQRTEAFF.

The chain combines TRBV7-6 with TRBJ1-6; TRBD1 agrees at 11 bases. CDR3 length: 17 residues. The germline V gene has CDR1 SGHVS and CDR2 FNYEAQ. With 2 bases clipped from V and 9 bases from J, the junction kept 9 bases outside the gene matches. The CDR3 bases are TGTGCCAGCAGCTTAAGAGGGGGACAGGGGGAGAGTTCACCCCTCCACTTT. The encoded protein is CASSLRGGQGESSPLHF.

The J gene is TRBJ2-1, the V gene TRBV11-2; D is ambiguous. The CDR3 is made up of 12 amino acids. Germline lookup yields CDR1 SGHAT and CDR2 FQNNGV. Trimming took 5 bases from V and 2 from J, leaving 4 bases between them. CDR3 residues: CASSPPYNEQFF. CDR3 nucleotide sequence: TGTGCCAGCAGCCCGCCCTACAATGAGCAGTTCTTC.

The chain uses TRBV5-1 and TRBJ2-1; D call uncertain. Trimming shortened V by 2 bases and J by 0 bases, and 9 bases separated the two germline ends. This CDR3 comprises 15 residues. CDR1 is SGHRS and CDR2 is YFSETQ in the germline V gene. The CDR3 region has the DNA TGCGCCAGCAGCTTCTCCACGGTCTCCTACAATGAGCAGTTCTTC. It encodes CASSFSTVSYNEQFF.

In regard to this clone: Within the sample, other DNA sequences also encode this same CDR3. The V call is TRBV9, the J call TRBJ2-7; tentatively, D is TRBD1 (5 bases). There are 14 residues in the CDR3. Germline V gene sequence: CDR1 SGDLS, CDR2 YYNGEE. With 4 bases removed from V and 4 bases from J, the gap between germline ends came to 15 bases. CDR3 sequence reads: CASSRQTDTYEQYF. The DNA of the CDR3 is TGTGCCAGCAGCCGCCAGACAGATACTTACGAGCAGTACTTC.

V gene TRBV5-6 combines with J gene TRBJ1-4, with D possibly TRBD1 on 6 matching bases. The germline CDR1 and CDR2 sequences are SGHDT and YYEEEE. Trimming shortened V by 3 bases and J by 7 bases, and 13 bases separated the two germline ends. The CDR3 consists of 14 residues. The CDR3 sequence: CASSSNRVLEKLFF. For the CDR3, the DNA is TGTGCCAGCAGCTCGAACAGGGTTCTTGAAAAACTGTTTTTT.

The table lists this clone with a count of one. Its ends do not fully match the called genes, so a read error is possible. The DNA of the CDR3 is TGTGCTAGCAGTTATAATCCCGGGACTAGCGCTGGGACCCAGTACTTC. Its protein product is CASSYNPGTSAGTQYF. The chain joins TRBV7-7 to TRBJ2-5, with TRBD2 matching 10 bases. The CDR3 has 16 amino acids. Germline-derived CDR1 and CDR2 are SSHAT and FNYEAQ (reference sequence).

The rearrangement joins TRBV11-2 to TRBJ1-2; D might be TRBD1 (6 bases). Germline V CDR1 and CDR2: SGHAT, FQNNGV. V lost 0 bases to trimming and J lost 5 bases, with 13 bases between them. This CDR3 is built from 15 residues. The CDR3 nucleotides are TGTGCCAGCAGCTTAGATCCGACAGGCTCGTATGGCTACACCTTC. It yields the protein CASSLDPTGSYGYTF.

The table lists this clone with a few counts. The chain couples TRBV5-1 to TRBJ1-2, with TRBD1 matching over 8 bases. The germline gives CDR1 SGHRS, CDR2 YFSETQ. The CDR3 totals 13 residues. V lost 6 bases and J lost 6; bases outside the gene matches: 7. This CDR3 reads CASNPDRDDGYTF. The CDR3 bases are TGCGCCAGCAACCCGGACAGGGACGATGGCTACACCTTC.

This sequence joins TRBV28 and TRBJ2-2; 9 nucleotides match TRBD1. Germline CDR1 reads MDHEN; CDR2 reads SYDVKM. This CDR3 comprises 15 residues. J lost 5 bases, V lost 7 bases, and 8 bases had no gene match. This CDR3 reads CASTGGTGITGELFF. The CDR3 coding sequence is TGTGCCAGCACCGGCGGGACAGGGATAACCGGGGAGCTGTTTTTT.

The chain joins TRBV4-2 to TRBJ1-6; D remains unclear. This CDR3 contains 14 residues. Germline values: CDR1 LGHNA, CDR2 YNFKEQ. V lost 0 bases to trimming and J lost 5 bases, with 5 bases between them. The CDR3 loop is CASSQETDNSPLHF. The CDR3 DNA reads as TGTGCCAGCAGCCAAGAGACGGATAATTCACCCCTCCACTTT.

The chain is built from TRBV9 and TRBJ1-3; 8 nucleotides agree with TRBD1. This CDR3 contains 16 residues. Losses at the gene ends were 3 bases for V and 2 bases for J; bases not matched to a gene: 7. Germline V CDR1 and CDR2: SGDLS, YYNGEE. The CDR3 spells CASSAFSTGAGNTIYF. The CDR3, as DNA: TGTGCCAGCAGCGCGTTTTCGACAGGGGCTGGAAACACCATATATTTT.

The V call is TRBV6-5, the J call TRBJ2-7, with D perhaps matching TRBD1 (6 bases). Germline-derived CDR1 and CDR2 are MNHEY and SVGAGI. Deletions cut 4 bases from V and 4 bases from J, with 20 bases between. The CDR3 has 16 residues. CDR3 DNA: TGTGCCAGCAGTTTATCCCCCCCGGACAGCTATTACGAGCAGTACTTC. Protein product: CASSLSPPDSYYEQYF.

The CDR3: CASRTGKGGNTEAFF. The DNA of the CDR3 is TGTGCCAGCCGCACGGGCAAAGGGGGGAACACTGAAGCTTTCTTT. The V call is TRBV18, the J call TRBJ1-1, with D possibly TRBD1 on 6 matching bases. Between the trimmed V and J ends, which lost 8 bases and 1 base, there was a span of 17 bases. Per the germline V gene, CDR1 is KGHSH and CDR2 is LQKENI. The CDR3 sequence is 15 residues long.

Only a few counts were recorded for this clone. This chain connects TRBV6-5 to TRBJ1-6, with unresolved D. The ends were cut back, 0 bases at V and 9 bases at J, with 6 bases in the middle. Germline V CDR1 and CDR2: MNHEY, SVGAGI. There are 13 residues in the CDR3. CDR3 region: CASSYSGFSPLHF. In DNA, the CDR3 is TGTGCCAGCAGTTACTCGGGCTTTTCACCCCTCCACTTT.

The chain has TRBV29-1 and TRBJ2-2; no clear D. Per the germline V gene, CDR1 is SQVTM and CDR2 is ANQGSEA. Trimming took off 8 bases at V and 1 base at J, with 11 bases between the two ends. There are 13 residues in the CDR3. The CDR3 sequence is CSIGHRNTGELFF. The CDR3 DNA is TGCAGCATAGGGCACAGGAACACCGGGGAGCTGTTTTTT.

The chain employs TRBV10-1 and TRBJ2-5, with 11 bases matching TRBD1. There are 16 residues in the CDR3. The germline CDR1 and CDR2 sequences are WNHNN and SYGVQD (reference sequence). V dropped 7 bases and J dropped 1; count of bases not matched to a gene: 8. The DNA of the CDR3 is TGCGCCAGCACCGAACGGGGGACAGGGGGCCAAGAGACCCAGTACTTC. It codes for CASTERGTGGQETQYF.

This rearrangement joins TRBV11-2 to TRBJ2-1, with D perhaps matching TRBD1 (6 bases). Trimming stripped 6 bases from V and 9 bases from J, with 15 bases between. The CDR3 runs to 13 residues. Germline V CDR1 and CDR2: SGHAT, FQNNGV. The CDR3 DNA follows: TGTGCCAGCAGTCAGACAGGTTCCGCTGAGCAGTTCTTC. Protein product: CASSQTGSAEQFF.

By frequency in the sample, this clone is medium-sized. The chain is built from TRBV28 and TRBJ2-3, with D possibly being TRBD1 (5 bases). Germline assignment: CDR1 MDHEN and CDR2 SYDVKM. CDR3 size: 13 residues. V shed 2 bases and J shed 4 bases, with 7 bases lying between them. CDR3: CASSLQGPDTQYF. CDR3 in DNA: TGTGCCAGCAGTTTACAGGGCCCAGATACGCAGTATTTT.

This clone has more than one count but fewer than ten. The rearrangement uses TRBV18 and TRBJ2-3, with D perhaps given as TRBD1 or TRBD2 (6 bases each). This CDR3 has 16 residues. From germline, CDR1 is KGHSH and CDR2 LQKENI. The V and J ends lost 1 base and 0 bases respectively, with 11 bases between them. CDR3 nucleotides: TGTGCCAGCTCACCACGGTGGGGGGCTAGCACAGATACGCAGTATTTT. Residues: CASSPRWGASTDTQYF. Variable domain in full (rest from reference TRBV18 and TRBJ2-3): NAGVMQNPRHLVRRRGQEARLRCSPMKGHSHVYWYRQLPEEGLKFMVYLQKENIIDESGMPKERFSAEFPKEGPSILRIQQVVRGDSAAYFCASSPRWGASTDTQYFGPGTRLTVL.

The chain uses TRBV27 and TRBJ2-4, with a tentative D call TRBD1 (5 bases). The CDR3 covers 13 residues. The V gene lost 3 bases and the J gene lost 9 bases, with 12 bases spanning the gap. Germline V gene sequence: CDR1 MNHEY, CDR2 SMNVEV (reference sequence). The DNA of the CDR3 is TGTGCCAGCAGTTTGAACCAGGACATCATTCAGTACTTC. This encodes CASSLNQDIIQYF.

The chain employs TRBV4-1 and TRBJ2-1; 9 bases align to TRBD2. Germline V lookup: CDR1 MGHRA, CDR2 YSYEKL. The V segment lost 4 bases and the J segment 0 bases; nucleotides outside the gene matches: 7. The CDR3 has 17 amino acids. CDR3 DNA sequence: TGCGCCAGCAGCCCCTTAGGTAGCGGGAGCTCCTACAATGAGCAGTTCTTC. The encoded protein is CASSPLGSGSSYNEQFF.

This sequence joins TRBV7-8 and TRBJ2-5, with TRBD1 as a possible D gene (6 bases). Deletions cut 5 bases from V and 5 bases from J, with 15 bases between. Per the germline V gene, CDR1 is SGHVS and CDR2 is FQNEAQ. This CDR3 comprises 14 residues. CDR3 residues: CASSPPDRRETQYF. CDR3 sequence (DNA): TGTGCCAGCAGCCCACCCGACAGGAGGGAGACCCAGTACTTC.

The CDR3 bases are TGTGCCAGCAGCACGGACAGGAACACTGAAGCTTTCTTT. It yields the protein CASSTDRNTEAFF. The chain couples TRBV11-2 to TRBJ1-1; a weak D match, TRBD1 (6 bases). Germline values: CDR1 SGHAT, CDR2 FQNNGV. The V and J ends lost 5 bases and 1 base respectively, with 8 bases between them. The CDR3 runs 13 residues. The full variable domain, its missing parts supplied by reference TRBV11-2 and TRBJ1-1, is EAGVAQSPRYKIIEKRQSVAFWCNPISGHATLYWYQQILGQGPKLLIQFQNNGVVDDSQLPKDRFSAERLKGVDSTLKIQPAKLEDSAVYLCASSTDRNTEAFFGQGTRLTVV.

The chain's CDR3 is CATRGRGRDQPQHF. The CDR3 DNA is TGTGCCACCAGGGGTCGGGGCAGAGATCAGCCCCAGCATTTT. The chain is built from TRBV19 and TRBJ1-5; D might be TRBD1 (6 bases). The CDR3 is 14 residues long. The germline CDR1 and CDR2 sequences are LNHDA and SQIVND (reference sequence). Trimming took off 10 bases at V and 5 bases at J, with 18 bases between the two ends.

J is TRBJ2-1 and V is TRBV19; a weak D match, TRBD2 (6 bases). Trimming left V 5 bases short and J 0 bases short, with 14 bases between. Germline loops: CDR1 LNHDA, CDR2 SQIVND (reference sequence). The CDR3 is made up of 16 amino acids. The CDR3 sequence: CASSLGRGSSYNEQFF. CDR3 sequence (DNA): TGTGCCAGTAGTTTGGGCCGGGGGAGCTCCTACAATGAGCAGTTCTTC.

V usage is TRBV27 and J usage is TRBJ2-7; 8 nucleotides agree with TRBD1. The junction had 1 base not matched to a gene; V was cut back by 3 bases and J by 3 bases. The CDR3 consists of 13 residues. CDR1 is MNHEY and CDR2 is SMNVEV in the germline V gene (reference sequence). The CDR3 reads CASSFGQGYEQYF. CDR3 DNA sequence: TGTGCCAGCAGTTTTGGACAGGGCTACGAGCAGTACTTC.

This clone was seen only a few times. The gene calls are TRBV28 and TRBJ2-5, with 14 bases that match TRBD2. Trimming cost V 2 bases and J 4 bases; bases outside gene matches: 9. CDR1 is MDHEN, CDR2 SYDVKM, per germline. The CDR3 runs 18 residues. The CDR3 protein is CASSLSPGLAGEIETQYF. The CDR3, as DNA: TGTGCCAGCAGTTTAAGTCCGGGACTAGCGGGAGAGATAGAGACCCAGTACTTC.